This T cell receptor beta chain was sequenced in a study of shared clonotypes between healthy human individuals. The wider study: Each donor had three CD4 naive, three CD4 memory, two CD8 naive and one CD8 memory plate.

Naive CD8 cells comprised CD45RO-negative, CCR7-positively selected cells, excluding terminally differentiated effector memory CD45RA+ cells. Method: immunoSEQ multiplex PCR; TCRdb's copy keeps in-frame clones and lacks some. The sample holds about 2,100,000 clones, about 92% seen once. This clone was recorded once. Looked up from germline, CDR1 is MNHEY and CDR2 is SMNVEV (reference sequence). Between the trimmed V and J ends, which lost 8 bases and 1 base, there was a span of 12 bases. This CDR3 contains 13 residues. Sequencing was carried out using naive CD8+ T cells from PBMCs. The source of this sequence is a man in his late teens or twenties in good health. Some clones in this sample may be carry-over from other donors' samples. V is TRBV27 and J is TRBJ2-7; TRBD1 or TRBD2 may be the D gene (5 bases each). For the CDR3, the DNA is TGTGCCAGCGGGGACCTGGATTCCTACGAGCAGTACTTC. Translating it yields CASGDLDSYEQYF.